This T cell receptor (beta chain) was recorded in a study of T cell clonality in common variable immunodeficiency. The CDR3 totals 13 residues. Trimming stripped 6 bases from V and 6 bases from J, with 12 bases between. Germline CDR1 reads SEHNR; CDR2 reads FQNEAQ (reference sequence). This clone was picked up a small number of times. The antigen is unknown. The sequenced fragment ends 3 residues before the CDR3 boundary, so the rest is inferred from the germline J gene. Study results and limitations: Reportedly, TCR beta sequences from common variable immunodeficiency showed fewer deletions and N-nucleotide insertions. Compared with controls, CVID subjects had fewer shared TCRbeta clones.

CVID and control samples used equivalent genomic DNA input. Sequencing used immunoSEQ multiplex PCR; TCRdb keeps in-frame clones, though not all of them. The sample yields 25,000 to 30,000 clones, without any singletons. The CVID group had roughly 15 females and around 29 males, mean age roughly 39. Patients and controls were mostly of Caucasian heritage. This receptor was obtained from a human donor with common variable immunodeficiency. The sequenced material came from peripheral blood mononuclear cells. The genes are TRBV7-9 and TRBJ2-1, with D perhaps TRBD1 (5 bases). CDR3 bases read: TGTGCCAGCAGTAGGGGCCCGTCCAATGAG. Protein: CASSRGPSNE. The complete CDR3 protein is CASSRGPSNEQFF.